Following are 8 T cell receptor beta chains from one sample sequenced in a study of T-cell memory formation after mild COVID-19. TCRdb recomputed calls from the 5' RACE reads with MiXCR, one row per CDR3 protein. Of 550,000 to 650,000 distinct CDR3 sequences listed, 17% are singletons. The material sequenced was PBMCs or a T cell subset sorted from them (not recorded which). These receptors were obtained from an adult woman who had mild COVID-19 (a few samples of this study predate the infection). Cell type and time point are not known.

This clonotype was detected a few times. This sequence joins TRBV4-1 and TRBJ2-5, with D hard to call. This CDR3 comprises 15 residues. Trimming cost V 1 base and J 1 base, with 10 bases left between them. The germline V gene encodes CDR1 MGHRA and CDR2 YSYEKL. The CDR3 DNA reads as TGCGCCAGCAGCCAAGTATATCCTCGCCAAGAGACCCAGTACTTC. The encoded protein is CASSQVYPRQETQYF.

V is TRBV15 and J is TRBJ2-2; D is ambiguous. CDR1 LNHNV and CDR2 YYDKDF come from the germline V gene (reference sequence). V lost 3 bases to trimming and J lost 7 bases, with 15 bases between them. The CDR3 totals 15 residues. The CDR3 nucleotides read TGTGCCACCAGCAGCCGGCCGGTGCCTGACGGGGAGCTGTTTTTT. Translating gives CATSSRPVPDGELFF.

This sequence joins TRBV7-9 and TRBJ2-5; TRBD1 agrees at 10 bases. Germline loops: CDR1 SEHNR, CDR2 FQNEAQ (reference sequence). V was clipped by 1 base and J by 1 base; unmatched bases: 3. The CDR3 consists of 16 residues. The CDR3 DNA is TGTGCCAGCAGCTTAGGGGACAGGGGACTCCAAGAGACCCAGTACTTC. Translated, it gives CASSLGDRGLQETQYF.

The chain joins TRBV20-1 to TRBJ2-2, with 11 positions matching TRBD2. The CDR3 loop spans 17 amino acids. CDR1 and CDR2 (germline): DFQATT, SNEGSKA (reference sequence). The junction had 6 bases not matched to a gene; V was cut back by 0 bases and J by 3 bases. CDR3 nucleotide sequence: TGCAGTGCTAGAGAATTACTAGCGGGGGTTTACACCGGGGAGCTGTTTTTT. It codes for CSARELLAGVYTGELFF.

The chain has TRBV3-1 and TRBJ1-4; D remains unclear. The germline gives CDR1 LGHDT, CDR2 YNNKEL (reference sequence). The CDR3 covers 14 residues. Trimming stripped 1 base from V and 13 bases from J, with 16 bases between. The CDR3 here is CASSQGLAVGLLFF. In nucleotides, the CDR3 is TGTGCCAGCAGCCAAGGGTTAGCCGTCGGACTACTGTTTTTT.

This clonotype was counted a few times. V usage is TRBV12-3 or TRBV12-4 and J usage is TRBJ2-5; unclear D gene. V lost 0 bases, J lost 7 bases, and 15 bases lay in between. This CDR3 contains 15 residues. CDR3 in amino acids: CASSLASAASATQYF. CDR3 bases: TGTGCCAGCAGTTTAGCGTCTGCTGCAAGTGCGACCCAGTACTTC.

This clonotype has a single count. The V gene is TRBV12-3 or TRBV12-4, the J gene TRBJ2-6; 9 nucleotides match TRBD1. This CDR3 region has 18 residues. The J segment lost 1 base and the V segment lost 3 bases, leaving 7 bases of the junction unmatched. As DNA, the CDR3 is TGTGCCAGCAGTTTCCTGGGACAGGGAAAGTCTGGGGCCAACGTCCTGACTTTC. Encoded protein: CASSFLGQGKSGANVLTF.

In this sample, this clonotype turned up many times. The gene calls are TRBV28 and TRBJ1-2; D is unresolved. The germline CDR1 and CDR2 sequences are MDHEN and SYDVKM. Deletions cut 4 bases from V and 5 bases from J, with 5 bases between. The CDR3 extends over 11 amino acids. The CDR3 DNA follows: TGTGCCAGCAGTTACGGGTATGGCTACACCTTC. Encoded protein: CASSYGYGYTF.